Only a few counts were recorded for the clone carrying this TCR beta chain. Its antigen is unknown. Regarding time point: newly diagnosed GD, antithyroid drugs for less than 3 months. Researchers made the TCR library from RNA that was extracted from PBMCs. These data belong to a study of regulatory T cells in long-lasting Graves disease. Whole-study findings and limits: Clonotypes that were public and shared totalled 2,500 to 3,500 in persistent patients versus 966 in new patients.

The V end lost 4 bases, the J end lost 6 bases, and 14 bases lay between the germline ends. The CDR3 totals 14 residues. The germline gives CDR1 MGHRA, CDR2 YSYEKL. In building TCR beta libraries, iRepertoire HTBI primers were used together with Arm-PCR of CDR3 regions. TCRdb used MiXCR to reprocess the multiplex PCR reads, holding one entry per CDR3 protein. The table has some 500,000 distinct CDR3 sequences, approximately 12% seen once. This sample also appeared in a second study, on T cells in Graves' hyperthyroidism and ophthalmopathy. This second study notes: HTBI primers were employed in a first-round RT-PCR of the TCR CDR3.

The chain recombines TRBV4-1 with TRBJ2-3, with a tentative D call TRBD2 (5 bases). The sequences come from peripheral blood mononuclear cells (PBMCs), collected at new diagnosis, from a patient treated with antithyroid drugs. The sequence was collected from a man between 25 and 39 years old with Graves disease. For the CDR3, the DNA is TGCGCCAGCAGCCCCGGACTGGGCCGGGATACGCAGTATTTT. Amino acid sequence: CASSPGLGRDTQYF.